Reported below is one T cell receptor (beta chain). Its antigen is currently unknown. The source of the sample is a study of T cells in Graves' hyperthyroidism and ophthalmopathy. Uncontrolled infection, other autoimmune disease, pregnancy and lactation each barred patients from inclusion. Amplification yielded TCR beta CDR3 regions, with RNA transcripts as the source. The HTBI primer set was used in a first-round RT-PCR of the TCR CDR3. TCRdb re-derived calls from the multiplex PCR reads in MiXCR, one entry per CDR3 protein. The sample includes roughly 360,000 distinct CDR3 sequences, about 14% seen only once; the top ten take less than 25%. V was trimmed by 1 base and J by 1 base, leaving 10 bases between them. The CDR3 sequence is 14 residues long. Germline V lookup: CDR1 DFQATT, CDR2 SNEGSKA (reference sequence). Findings and limits, study-wide: Most clonotypes expanded in the thyroid (above 0.001) were also present in blood.

V is TRBV20-1 and J is TRBJ1-1, with unresolved D. The receptor was isolated from a young man with Graves' hyperthyroidism that later progressed to Graves' ophthalmopathy. Material: blood. CDR3 protein: CSARGYPANTEAFF. Here the CDR3 DNA reads TGCAGTGCTAGAGGCTACCCGGCGAACACTGAAGCTTTCTTT.